Sequencing of this TCR beta chain was carried out in a study of cytomegalovirus exposure and HLA in healthy donors. Study results and limitations: Rarity characterized most TCR sequences, yet some public TCRs appeared in many donors. Later analysis demonstrated an association between a missense DCLRE1C variant and TCR beta V- and J-gene trimming. The investigators catalogued 150 to 200 TCR beta chains as cytomegalovirus-associated.

PCR employed 60 Vbeta and 13 Jbeta primers. Only in-frame clones appear in the TCRdb table, and some are missing; sequencing was by immunoSEQ multiplex PCR. Of about 120,000 clones listed, almost 85% were seen once; the top ten hold more than 1.4%. Worth noting for this clone: What it binds is not known.

CDR3 length: 14 amino acids. Germline V gene sequence: CDR1 LNHDA, CDR2 SQIVND (reference sequence). The V gene lost 10 bases and the J gene lost 10 bases, with 20 bases spanning the gap. J is TRBJ1-6 and V is TRBV19, with D perhaps TRBD1 (6 bases). The receptor comes from a woman aged 18-30 years in good health and CMV-seronegative. Specimen: PBMCs. Written as DNA, the CDR3 is TGTGCCACCGAGAGACAGGCTGGACGATCACCCCTCCACTTT. Protein sequence: CATERQAGRSPLHF.